One sample yielded the 21 T cell receptor beta chains listed below, sequenced in a study of blood T cell repertoires in COVID-19. Assay: immunoSEQ multiplex PCR; the TCRdb copy retains only in-frame clones and omits some. The data show 150,000 to 200,000 clones, approximately 85% seen once. Source material: peripheral blood. Source of these receptors: a woman aged 60-75 years with acute or convalescent COVID-19.

Here the CDR3 DNA reads TGTGCCACCAGTGATCCAGAGACAGCCAACTATGGCTACACCTTC. It encodes CATSDPETANYGYTF. The chain joins TRBV24-1 to TRBJ1-2; a weak D match, TRBD1 (5 bases). Germline V gives CDR1 KGHDR, CDR2 SFDVKD. Trimming shortened V by 3 bases and J by 2 bases, and 12 bases separated the two germline ends. The CDR3 has 15 residues.

This chain links TRBV4-1 with TRBJ2-3; TRBD2 matches 9 bases. This CDR3 region has 18 residues. V was pared by 0 bases and J by 5 bases, with 12 bases of the junction left unmatched. Per germline, CDR1 MGHRA and CDR2 YSYEKL. Here the CDR3 reads CASSQDASIAGAKDTQYF. CDR3 nucleotide sequence: TGCGCCAGCAGCCAAGATGCGTCGATAGCGGGAGCAAAAGATACGCAGTATTTT.

This clone appeared a few times. The genes are TRBV5-4 and TRBJ1-2, with 7 bases identical to TRBD1. The trim removed 4 bases at V and 7 bases at J, leaving 7 bases unmatched. The germline CDR1 and CDR2 sequences are SGHNT and YYREEE (reference sequence). The CDR3 consists of 13 residues. CDR3 residues: CASSETGILGYTF. The CDR3 coding sequence is TGTGCCAGCAGCGAGACAGGGATCCTTGGCTACACCTTC.

The V and J genes are TRBV9 and TRBJ1-3; weak D call: TRBD1 (6 bases). The length of the CDR3 is 16 residues. CDR1 is SGDLS, CDR2 YYNGEE, per germline. V lost 2 bases, J lost 0 bases, and 12 bases lay in between. CDR3 in amino acids: CASSVFQGLSGNTIYF. CDR3 nucleotide sequence: TGTGCCAGCAGCGTCTTCCAGGGGCTCTCTGGAAACACCATATATTTT.

For the CDR3, the DNA is TGTGCCAGCAGCCCGAGGTGGGACACTGAAGCTTTCTTT. Protein sequence: CASSPRWDTEAFF. This rearrangement joins TRBV5-6 to TRBJ1-1; no definite D call. Germline loops: CDR1 SGHDT, CDR2 YYEEEE. Deletions cut 4 bases from V and 3 bases from J, with 10 bases between. This CDR3 spans 13 amino acids.

V is TRBV7-9 and J is TRBJ1-5, with 7 bases fitting TRBD1. Trimming took 1 base from V and 4 from J; bases not matched to a gene: 4. There are 15 residues in the CDR3. CDR1 is SEHNR and CDR2 is FQNEAQ in the germline V gene (reference sequence). The CDR3, as DNA: TGTGCCAGCAGCTTAGGAGGGGGCGGTAATCAGCCCCAGCATTTT. Protein: CASSLGGGGNQPQHF.

J is TRBJ2-5 and V is TRBV5-1; D is unresolved. CDR3 length equals 14 residues. Trimming pared 2 bases from V and 1 base from J, leaving 9 bases between. Germline values: CDR1 SGHRS, CDR2 YFSETQ. This CDR3 is CASSFSTAQETQYF. CDR3 in DNA: TGCGCCAGCAGCTTTAGTACAGCCCAAGAGACCCAGTACTTC.

V gene TRBV27 combines with J gene TRBJ2-3, with D hard to call. The CDR3 is 15 residues long. Trimming shortened V by 6 bases and J by 0 bases, and 13 bases separated the two germline ends. Germline V lookup: CDR1 MNHEY, CDR2 SMNVEV (reference sequence). The CDR3 sequence is CASSDLVLSTDTQYF. The CDR3 nucleotides are TGTGCCAGCAGCGACCTAGTGCTTAGCACAGATACGCAGTATTTT.

V gene TRBV6-5 combines with J gene TRBJ2-1, with no clear D. Trimming cost V 4 bases and J 0 bases, with 13 bases left between them. The CDR3 is 16 amino acids. The germline CDR1 and CDR2 sequences are MNHEY and SVGAGI. The CDR3 bases are TGTGCCAGCAGTTTTTTCGCCCTTAGCTCCTACAATGAGCAGTTCTTC. Protein product: CASSFFALSSYNEQFF.

This clone occurred once. CDR3 protein: CAWSVRVSVNTEAFF. CDR3 nucleotides: TGTGCCTGGAGTGTACGGGTAAGCGTGAACACTGAAGCTTTCTTT. The chain employs TRBV30 and TRBJ1-1; no clear D gene. The V end lost 0 bases, the J end lost 0 bases, and 11 bases lay between the germline ends. The CDR3 sequence is 15 residues long. Germline V lookup: CDR1 GTSNPN, CDR2 SVGIG (reference sequence).

This clone was detected only once. This chain uses TRBV6-6 with TRBJ2-3; weak D call: TRBD1 (5 bases). V lost 6 bases to trimming and J lost 0 bases, with 13 bases between them. The CDR3 contains 15 residues. CDR1 and CDR2 from the germline V gene are MNHNY and SVGAGI (reference sequence). The CDR3 reads CASRGRVFSTDTQYF. For the CDR3, the DNA is TGTGCCAGCAGGGGGCGTGTTTTTAGCACAGATACGCAGTATTTT.

This chain connects TRBV28 to TRBJ2-7; 11 nucleotides line up with TRBD1. CDR1 and CDR2 from the germline V gene are MDHEN and SYDVKM. There are 16 residues in the CDR3. Unmatched junction bases numbered 18, after V lost 6 bases and J lost 11 bases. The CDR3 bases are TGTGCCAGCAGCCCCATTACTATCCCGGGACAGGGGGTTAAGTACTTC. As protein: CASSPITIPGQGVKYF.

V is TRBV5-1 and J is TRBJ1-1, with 8 positions matching TRBD1. From germline, CDR1 is SGHRS and CDR2 YFSETQ. CDR3 length: 15 residues. V trimming: 2 bases; J trimming: 1 base; junction bases outside the gene matches: 4. The CDR3 DNA is TGCGCCAGCAGCTTCCTGACAGGGGCGAACACTGAAGCTTTCTTT. Protein sequence: CASSFLTGANTEAFF.

The rearrangement links TRBV7-3 to TRBJ2-1; 12 bases agree with TRBD2. The CDR3 has 20 residues. Germline V lookup: CDR1 SGHTA, CDR2 FQGTGA. With V trimmed by 5 bases and J by 0 bases, 14 bases remained unmatched. Here the CDR3 reads CASSPLSMSSGRASYNEQFF. The CDR3 region has the DNA TGTGCCAGCAGCCCCCTCTCGATGTCTAGCGGGAGGGCCTCCTACAATGAGCAGTTCTTC.

The chain combines TRBV28 with TRBJ2-7; unclear D gene. The V gene's germline CDR1 is MDHEN and CDR2 SYDVKM. The CDR3 is 14 amino acids. V lost 2 bases, J lost 5 bases, and 13 bases lay in between. This chain's CDR3 is CASSLPGMYHEQYF. CDR3 coding DNA: TGTGCCAGCAGTTTACCAGGAATGTATCACGAGCAGTACTTC.

The V gene is TRBV9, the J gene TRBJ1-5, with D maybe TRBD1 (5 bases). The germline CDR1 and CDR2 sequences are SGDLS and YYNGEE. The V and J ends lost 4 bases and 4 bases respectively, with 15 bases between them. There are 15 residues in the CDR3. The CDR3 loop is CASSPNDSPNQPQHF. CDR3 sequence (DNA): TGTGCCAGCAGCCCGAACGACAGCCCTAATCAGCCCCAGCATTTT. Full variable domain (missing parts from reference TRBV9 and TRBJ1-5): DSGVTQTPKHLITATGQRVTLRCSPRSGDLSVYWYQQSLDQGLQFLIQYYNGEERAKGNILERFSAQQFPDLHSELNLSSLELGDSALYFCASSPNDSPNQPQHFGDGTRLSIL.

The chain combines TRBV5-6 with TRBJ2-1; no reliable D call. The CDR3 runs to 12 residues. The germline gives CDR1 SGHDT, CDR2 YYEEEE. V was trimmed by 4 bases and J by 6 bases, leaving 8 bases between them. The CDR3: CASSRGVNEQFF. The DNA for the CDR3 is TGTGCCAGCAGCAGAGGCGTCAATGAGCAGTTCTTC.

The CDR3 loop is CASSYSTRQETQYF. In nucleotides, the CDR3 is TGTGCCAGCAGTTACTCGACACGACAAGAGACCCAGTACTTC. The rearrangement links TRBV6-6 to TRBJ2-5, with D uncertain. Germline-derived CDR1 and CDR2 are MNHNY and SVGAGI (reference sequence). The CDR3 runs 14 residues. With 0 bases removed from V and 2 bases from J, the gap between germline ends came to 7 bases.

The chain is built from TRBV2 and TRBJ2-3; perhaps TRBD1 as D (6 bases). The ends were cut back, 6 bases at V and 10 bases at J, with 17 bases in the middle. This CDR3 region has 13 residues. Germline V gives CDR1 SNHLY, CDR2 FYNNEI. The CDR3 nucleotides read TGTGCCAGCAGCAGGACAGAGTCCAACCCGCAGTATTTT. Its protein product is CASSRTESNPQYF.

The chain links TRBV10-3 to TRBJ2-7; D call uncertain. V was shortened by 3 bases and J by 3 bases, with 6 bases between the two germline ends. Germline V gene sequence: CDR1 ENHRY, CDR2 SYGVKD. This CDR3 is 12 amino acids long. CDR3 sequence: CAISDSFYEQYF. In DNA, the CDR3 is TGTGCCATCAGTGACTCCTTCTACGAGCAGTACTTC.

This clone turned up a few times. The chain employs TRBV28 and TRBJ1-1; D not certain. The CDR3 sequence is 13 residues long. The V end was cut by 3 bases, the J end by 4 bases, with 9 bases between. Germline values: CDR1 MDHEN, CDR2 SYDVKM. CDR3 sequence reads: CASSLRVSTEAFF. The CDR3, as DNA: TGTGCCAGCAGTTTGAGGGTTAGCACTGAAGCTTTCTTT.